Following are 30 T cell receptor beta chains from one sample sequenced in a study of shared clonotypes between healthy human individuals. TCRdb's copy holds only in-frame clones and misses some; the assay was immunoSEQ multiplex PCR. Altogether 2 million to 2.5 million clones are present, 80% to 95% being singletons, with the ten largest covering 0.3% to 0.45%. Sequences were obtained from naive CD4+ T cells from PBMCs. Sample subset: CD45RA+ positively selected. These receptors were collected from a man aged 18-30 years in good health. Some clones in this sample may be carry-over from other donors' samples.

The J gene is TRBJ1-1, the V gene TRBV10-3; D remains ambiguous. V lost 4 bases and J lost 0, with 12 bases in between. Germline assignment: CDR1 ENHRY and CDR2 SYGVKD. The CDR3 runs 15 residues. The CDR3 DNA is TGTGCCATCAGTGCCTTAGACGGACTGAACACTGAAGCTTTCTTT. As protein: CAISALDGLNTEAFF.

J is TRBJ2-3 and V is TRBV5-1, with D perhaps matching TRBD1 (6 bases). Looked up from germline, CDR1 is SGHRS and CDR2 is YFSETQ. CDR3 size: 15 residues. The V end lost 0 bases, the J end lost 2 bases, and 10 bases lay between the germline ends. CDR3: CASSLAGAVTDTQYF. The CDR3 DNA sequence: TGCGCCAGCAGCTTGGCAGGGGCCGTCACAGATACGCAGTATTTT.

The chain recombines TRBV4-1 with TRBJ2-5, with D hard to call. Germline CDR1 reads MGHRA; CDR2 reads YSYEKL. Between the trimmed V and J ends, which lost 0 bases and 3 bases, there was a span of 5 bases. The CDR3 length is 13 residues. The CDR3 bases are TGCGCCAGCAGCCAAGAGTGGGAAGAGACCCAGTACTTC. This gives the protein CASSQEWEETQYF.

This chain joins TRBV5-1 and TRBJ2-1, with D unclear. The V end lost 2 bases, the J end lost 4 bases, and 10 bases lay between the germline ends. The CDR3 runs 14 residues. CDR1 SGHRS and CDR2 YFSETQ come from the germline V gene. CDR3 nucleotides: TGCGCCAGCAGCTTCTCTGGACGATACAATGAGCAGTTCTTC. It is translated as CASSFSGRYNEQFF.

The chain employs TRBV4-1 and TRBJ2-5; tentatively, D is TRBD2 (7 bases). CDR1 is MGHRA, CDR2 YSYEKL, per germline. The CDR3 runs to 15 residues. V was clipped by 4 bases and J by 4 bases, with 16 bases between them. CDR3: CASSLSGGPRETQYF. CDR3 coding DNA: TGCGCCAGCAGCCTCTCGGGGGGCCCAAGAGAGACCCAGTACTTC.

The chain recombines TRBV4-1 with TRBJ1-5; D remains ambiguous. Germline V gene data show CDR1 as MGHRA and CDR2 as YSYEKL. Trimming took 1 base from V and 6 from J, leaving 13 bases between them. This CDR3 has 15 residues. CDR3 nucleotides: TGCGCCAGCAGCCAAGTTCCCGACCCCGTTCAGCCCCAGCATTTT. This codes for CASSQVPDPVQPQHF.

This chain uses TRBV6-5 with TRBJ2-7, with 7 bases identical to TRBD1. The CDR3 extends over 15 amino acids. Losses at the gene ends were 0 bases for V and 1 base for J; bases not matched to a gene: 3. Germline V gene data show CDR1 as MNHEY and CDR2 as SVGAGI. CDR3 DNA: TGTGCCAGCAGTTACTCCGGGACAGATTCCTACGAGCAGTACTTC. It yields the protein CASSYSGTDSYEQYF.

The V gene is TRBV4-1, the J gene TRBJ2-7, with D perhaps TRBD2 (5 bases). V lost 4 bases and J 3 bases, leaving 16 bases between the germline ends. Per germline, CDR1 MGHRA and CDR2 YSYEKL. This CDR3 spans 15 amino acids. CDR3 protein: CASSRPPPGSYEQYF. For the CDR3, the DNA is TGCGCCAGCAGCCGACCCCCCCCGGGAAGCTACGAGCAGTACTTC.

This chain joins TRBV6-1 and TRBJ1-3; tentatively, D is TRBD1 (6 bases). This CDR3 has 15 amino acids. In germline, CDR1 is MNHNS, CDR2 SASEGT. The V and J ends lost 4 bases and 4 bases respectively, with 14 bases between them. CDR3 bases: TGTGCCAGCAGTGGGTTATTAGGACAGGGAAACACCATATATTTT. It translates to CASSGLLGQGNTIYF.

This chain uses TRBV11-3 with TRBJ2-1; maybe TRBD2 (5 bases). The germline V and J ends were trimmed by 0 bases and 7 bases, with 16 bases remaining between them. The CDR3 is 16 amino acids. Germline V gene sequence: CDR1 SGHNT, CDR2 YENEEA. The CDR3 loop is CASSLEGQRRRNEQFF. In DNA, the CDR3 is TGTGCCAGCAGCTTAGAGGGCCAGCGGAGGAGGAATGAGCAGTTCTTC.

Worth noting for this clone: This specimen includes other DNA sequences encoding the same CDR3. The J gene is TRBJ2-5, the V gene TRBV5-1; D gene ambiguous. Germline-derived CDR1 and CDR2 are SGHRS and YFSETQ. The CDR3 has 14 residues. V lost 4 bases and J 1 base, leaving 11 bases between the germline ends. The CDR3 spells CASSLLGSQETQYF. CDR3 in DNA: TGCGCCAGCAGCCTACTCGGTTCCCAAGAGACCCAGTACTTC.

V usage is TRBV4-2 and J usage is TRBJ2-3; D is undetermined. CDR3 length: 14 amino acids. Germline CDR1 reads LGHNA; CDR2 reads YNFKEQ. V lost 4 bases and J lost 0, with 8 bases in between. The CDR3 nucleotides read TGTGCCAGCAGCCCGGGCTCTAGCACAGATACGCAGTATTTT. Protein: CASSPGSSTDTQYF.

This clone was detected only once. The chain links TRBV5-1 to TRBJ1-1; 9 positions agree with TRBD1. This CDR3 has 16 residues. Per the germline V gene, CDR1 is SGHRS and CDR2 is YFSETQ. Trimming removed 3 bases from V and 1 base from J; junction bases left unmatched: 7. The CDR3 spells CASSYRTGAPNTEAFF. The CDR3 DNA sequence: TGCGCCAGCAGCTACCGGACAGGGGCTCCGAACACTGAAGCTTTCTTT.

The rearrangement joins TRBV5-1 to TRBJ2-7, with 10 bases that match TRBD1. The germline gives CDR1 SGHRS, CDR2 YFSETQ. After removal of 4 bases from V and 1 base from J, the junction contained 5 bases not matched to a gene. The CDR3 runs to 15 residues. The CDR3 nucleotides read TGCGCCAGCAGCCCCGGGACAGGGGATTCCTACGAGCAGTACTTC. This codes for CASSPGTGDSYEQYF. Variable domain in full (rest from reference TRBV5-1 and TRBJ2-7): KAGVTQTPRYLIKTRGQQVTLSCSPISGHRSVSWYQQTPGQGLQFLFEYFSETQRNKGNFPGRFSGRQFSNSRSEMNVSTLELGDSALYLCASSPGTGDSYEQYFGPGTRLTVT.

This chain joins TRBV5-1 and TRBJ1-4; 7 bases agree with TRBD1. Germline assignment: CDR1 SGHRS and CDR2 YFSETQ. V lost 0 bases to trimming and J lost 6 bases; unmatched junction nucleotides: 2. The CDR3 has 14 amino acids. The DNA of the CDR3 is TGCGCCAGCAGCTTGGGGGACAGCCATGAAAAACTGTTTTTT. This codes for CASSLGDSHEKLFF.

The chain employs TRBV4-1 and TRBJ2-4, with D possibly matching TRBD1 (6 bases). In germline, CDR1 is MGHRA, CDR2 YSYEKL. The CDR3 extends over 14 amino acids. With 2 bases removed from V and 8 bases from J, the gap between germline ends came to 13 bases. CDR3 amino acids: CASSQLLAGDIQYF. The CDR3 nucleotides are TGCGCCAGCAGCCAACTTCTCGCAGGGGACATTCAGTACTTC.

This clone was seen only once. CDR3 sequence (DNA): TGTGCCAGCAGCTTATCGGGGACGCGGTCTCACAATGAGCAGTTCTTC. Protein sequence: CASSLSGTRSHNEQFF. J is TRBJ2-1 and V is TRBV7-9; D possibly uses TRBD1 or TRBD2 (5 bases each). The CDR3 loop spans 16 amino acids. The V and J ends lost 2 bases and 5 bases respectively, with 16 bases between them. The V gene's germline CDR1 is SEHNR and CDR2 FQNEAQ (reference sequence).

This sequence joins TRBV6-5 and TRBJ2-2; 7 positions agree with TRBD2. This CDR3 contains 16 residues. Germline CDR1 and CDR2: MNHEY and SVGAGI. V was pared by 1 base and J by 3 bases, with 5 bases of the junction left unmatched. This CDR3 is CASSYWGGSDTGELFF. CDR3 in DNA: TGTGCCAGCAGTTACTGGGGCGGGAGTGACACCGGGGAGCTGTTTTTT.

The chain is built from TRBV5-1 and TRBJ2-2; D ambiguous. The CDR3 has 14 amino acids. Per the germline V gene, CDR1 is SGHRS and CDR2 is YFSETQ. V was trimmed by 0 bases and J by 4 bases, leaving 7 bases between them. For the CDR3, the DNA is TGCGCCAGCAGCTTGGGGATTCCCACCGGGGAGCTGTTTTTT. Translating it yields CASSLGIPTGELFF.

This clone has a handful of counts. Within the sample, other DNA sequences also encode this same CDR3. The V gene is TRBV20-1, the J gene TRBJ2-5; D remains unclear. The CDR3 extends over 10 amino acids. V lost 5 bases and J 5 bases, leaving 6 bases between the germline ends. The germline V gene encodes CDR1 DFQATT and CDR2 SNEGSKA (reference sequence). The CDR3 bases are TGCAGTGCTTCCCTGGAGACCCAGTACTTC. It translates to CSASLETQYF.

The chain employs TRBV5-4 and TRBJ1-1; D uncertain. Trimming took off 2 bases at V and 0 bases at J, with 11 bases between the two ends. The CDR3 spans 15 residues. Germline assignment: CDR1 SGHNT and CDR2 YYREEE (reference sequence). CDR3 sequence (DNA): TGTGCCAGCAGCTTTAACACAGCCATGAACACTGAAGCTTTCTTT. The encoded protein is CASSFNTAMNTEAFF.

The CDR3 protein is CASSHRTGSNQPQHF. The CDR3 nucleotides are TGTGCCAGCAGCCACCGGACGGGGAGCAATCAGCCCCAGCATTTT. This chain links TRBV7-3 with TRBJ1-5; D remains ambiguous. V was shortened by 5 bases and J by 1 base, with 12 bases between the two germline ends. Germline loops: CDR1 SGHTA, CDR2 FQGTGA. The CDR3 consists of 15 residues.

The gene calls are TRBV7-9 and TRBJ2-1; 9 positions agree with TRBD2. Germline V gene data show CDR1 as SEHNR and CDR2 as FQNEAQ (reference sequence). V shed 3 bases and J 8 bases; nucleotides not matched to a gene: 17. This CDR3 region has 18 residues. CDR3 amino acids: CASSLARVGSGSWDEQFF. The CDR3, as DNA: TGTGCCAGCAGCTTGGCCCGAGTGGGTAGCGGGAGTTGGGATGAGCAGTTCTTC.

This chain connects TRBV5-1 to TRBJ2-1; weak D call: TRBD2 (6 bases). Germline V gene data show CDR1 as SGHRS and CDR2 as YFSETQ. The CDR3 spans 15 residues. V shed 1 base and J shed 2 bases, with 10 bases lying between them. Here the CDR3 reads CASSLSSEPYNEQFF. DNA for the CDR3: TGCGCCAGCAGCTTGTCTAGCGAGCCCTACAATGAGCAGTTCTTC.

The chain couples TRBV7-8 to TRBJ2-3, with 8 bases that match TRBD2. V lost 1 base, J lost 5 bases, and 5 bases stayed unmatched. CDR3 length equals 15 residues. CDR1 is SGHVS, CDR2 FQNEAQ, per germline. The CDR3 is CASSLGLAPKDTQYF. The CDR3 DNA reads TGTGCCAGCAGCTTAGGACTAGCGCCCAAAGATACGCAGTATTTT.

CDR3 nucleotide sequence: TGTGCCTGGAGTGACGGAGCCCTTAGGAAGCAGTACTTC. Its protein is CAWSDGALRKQYF. The genes are TRBV30 and TRBJ2-7; D is unclear. CDR1 and CDR2 from the germline V gene are GTSNPN and SVGIG (reference sequence). With 1 base removed from V and 8 bases from J, the gap between germline ends came to 15 bases. CDR3 length: 13 residues.

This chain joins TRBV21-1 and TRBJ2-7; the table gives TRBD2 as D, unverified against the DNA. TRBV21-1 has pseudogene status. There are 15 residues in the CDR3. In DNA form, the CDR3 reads TGTGCCAGCAGCACTTATTCGGGAGCCGCAGGAGAGCAGTACTTC. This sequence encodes CASSTYSGAAGEQYF.

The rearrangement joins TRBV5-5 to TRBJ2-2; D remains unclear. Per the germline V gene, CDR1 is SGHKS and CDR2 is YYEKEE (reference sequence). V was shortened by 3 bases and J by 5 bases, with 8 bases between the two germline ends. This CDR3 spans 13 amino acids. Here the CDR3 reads CASSWVGTGELFF. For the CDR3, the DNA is TGTGCCAGCAGCTGGGTTGGGACCGGGGAGCTGTTTTTT.

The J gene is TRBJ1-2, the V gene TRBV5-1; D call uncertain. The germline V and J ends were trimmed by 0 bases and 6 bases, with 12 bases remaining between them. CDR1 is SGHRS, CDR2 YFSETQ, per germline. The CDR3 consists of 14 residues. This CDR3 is CASSLAASTNGYTF. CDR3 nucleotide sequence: TGCGCCAGCAGCTTGGCGGCGTCAACCAATGGCTACACCTTC.

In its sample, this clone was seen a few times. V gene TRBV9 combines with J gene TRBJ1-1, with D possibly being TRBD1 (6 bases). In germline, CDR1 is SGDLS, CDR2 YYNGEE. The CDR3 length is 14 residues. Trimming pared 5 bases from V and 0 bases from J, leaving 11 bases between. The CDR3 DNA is TGTGCCAGCAGTTCACAGGGCCTGAACACTGAAGCTTTCTTT. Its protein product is CASSSQGLNTEAFF. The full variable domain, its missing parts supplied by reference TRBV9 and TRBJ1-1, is DSGVTQTPKHLITATGQRVTLRCSPRSGDLSVYWYQQSLDQGLQFLIQYYNGEERAKGNILERFSAQQFPDLHSELNLSSLELGDSALYFCASSSQGLNTEAFFGQGTRLTVV.